This TCR beta chain was captured in a study of T cell clonotyping in hematopoietic cell transplantation (dated by TCRdb to the early 2020s). As for the study more broadly: A total of 120 to 150 blood samples were collected in the study from around 40 consecutive transplant recipients and their related donors. Patient recruitment ran from late 2015 to early 2017, and follow-up continued until late 2020 or death.

Study-wide findings and limitations: Sample size was limited, and cells were not sorted, so CD4 and CD8 repertoire contributions could not be separated. Only a small fraction of recipient repertoires overlapped donor repertoires, with over 97% appearing de novo at the given depth. After transplant, TCR diversity in recipients dropped, and pathologically expanded clonotypes climbed progressively between day 30 and day 180. Broader TCR repertoire diversity after transplant was predicted by Inverse Simpson Index values from donors and from recipients before transplant.

Blood samples for TCR beta sequencing were given by related transplant donors. Using Nuclei Lysis Solution, genomic DNA was extracted from unfractionated peripheral blood mononuclear cells that were either fresh or cryopreserved. Deletion took 0 bases off V and 6 bases off J, with a span of 9 bases between the germline ends. Including cysteine and phenylalanine, the CDR3 has 13 amino acids. The sequence is cut down to CDR3 DNA, 39 bases in frame from base 1. CDR1 and CDR2 are read off the germline V gene as SGHDT and YYEEEE. Comment on this clone: Its antigen is unknown. Base qualities are missing; no much larger clone stands one base away.

With the immunoSEQ assay, which is a bias-controlled multiplex PCR relying on V- and J-specific primers, TCR beta CDR3 regions were amplified from genomic DNA. A second PCR step added a proprietary barcode and Illumina adapter sequences to the CDR3 amplicons. CDR3 libraries were sequenced on an Illumina MiSeq instrument. Per the source publication's procedure: Export and quality control were performed with immunoSEQ Analyzer 3.0, and downstream analyses were performed with R Bioconductor and Immunarch. Repertoire metrics were calculated using only productive rearrangements within the normalized downsampled data set. Clonotypes larger than 5 templates in the normalized cohort were defined as pathologically expanded. The Inverse Simpson Index was used to measure repertoire diversity. CMV-specificity analyses were carried out on the non-normalized data set to capture all clonotypes. TCRdb obtained this table from immuneACCESS and retained in-frame rearrangements with V and J assigned. These tables miss some clones; where compared with another copy, unresolved V genes account for less than half of the shortfall, and the remainder is unexplained. That table supplies the V and J calls and clone size; D and trimming were determined from the DNA. This sample is represented by fewer than 30,000 clones; 90% to 96% of them were singletons. The ten largest make up roughly 1.4% of the sample.

Sequencing was carried out using peripheral blood mononuclear cells. This clonotype was sampled from a man aged 45 to 65 in good health. Some clones in this sample may be carry-over from other donors' samples. The chain uses TRBV5-6 and TRBJ1-1; no D gene can be assigned with confidence. CDR3 reads: CASSLVRQAEAFF. The sequenced DNA: TGTGCCAGCAGCTTGGTTAGGCAGGCTGAAGCTTTCTTT.